The sequence of this TCR beta chain was determined in a study of T cell responses to AZD1222 COVID-19 vaccine. Broader study findings: Targets within unmutated variant regions were reportedly found for nearly half of spike-specific TCRs.

The CDR3 consists of 15 residues. Germline CDR1 is LGHNA and CDR2 is YSLEER. Between the trimmed V and J ends, which lost 0 bases and 3 bases, there was a span of 12 bases. This clone was recorded only once. Its antigen is as yet unknown. Here immunoSEQ multiplex PCR was the method, and the copy in TCRdb shows in-frame clones only, minus some. The table has approximately 120,000 clones, less than 95% seen once. This clonotype was sampled from an adult in good health. The chain uses TRBV4-3 and TRBJ2-7; tentative D call: TRBD2 (7 bases). This specimen was peripheral blood, taken on day 0 of AZD1222 vaccination. The CDR3 sequence is CASSQDGGGGYEQYF. Written as DNA, the CDR3 is TGCGCCAGCAGCCAAGATGGAGGGGGGGGCTACGAGCAGTACTTC.